The clone carrying this TCR beta chain was seen a single time. The antigen remains undetermined. The record originates from a study of graft-versus-host responses after intestinal transplantation. Study context: Recipients received multivisceral, liver-intestinal, or isolated intestinal transplants. Study-wide findings and caveats: Some GvH clones appeared in ileal mucosa or blood before recipient bone marrow.

Data came from immunoSEQ multiplex PCR; TCRdb stores just in-frame clones and leaves some out. This table has about 86,000 clones, approximately 90% appearing once. This material consisted of unstimulated CD4+ T cells sorted from spleen or lymph node cells, taken before transplant. The receptor comes from a human donor who was the organ donor for an intestinal transplant.

The CDR3 coding sequence is TGTGCCAGCAGCTTAGCCGGACACGAAAATGAAAAACTGTTTTTT. Translation: CASSLAGHENEKLFF. The chain has TRBV7-2 and TRBJ1-4; possible D gene TRBD1, 5 bases. V lost 0 bases, J lost 5 bases, and 10 bases lay in between. CDR1 SGHTA and CDR2 FQGNSA come from the germline V gene. The CDR3 totals 15 residues.